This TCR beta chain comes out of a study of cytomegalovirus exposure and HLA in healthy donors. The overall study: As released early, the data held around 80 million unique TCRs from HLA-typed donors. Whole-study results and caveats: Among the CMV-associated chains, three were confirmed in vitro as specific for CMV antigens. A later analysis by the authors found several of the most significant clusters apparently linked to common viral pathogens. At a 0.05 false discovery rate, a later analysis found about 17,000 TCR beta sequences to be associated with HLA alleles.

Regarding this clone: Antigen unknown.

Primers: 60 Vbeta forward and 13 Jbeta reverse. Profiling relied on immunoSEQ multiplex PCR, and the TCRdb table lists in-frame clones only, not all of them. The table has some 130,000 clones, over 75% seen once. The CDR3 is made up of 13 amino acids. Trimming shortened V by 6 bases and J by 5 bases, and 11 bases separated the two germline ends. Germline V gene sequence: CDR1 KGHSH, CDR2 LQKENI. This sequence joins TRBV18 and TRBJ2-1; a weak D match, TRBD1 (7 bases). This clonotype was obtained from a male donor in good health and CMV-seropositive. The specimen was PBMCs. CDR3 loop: CASSRGTDNEQFF. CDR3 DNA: TGTGCCAGCTCTCGCGGGACAGACAATGAGCAGTTCTTC.